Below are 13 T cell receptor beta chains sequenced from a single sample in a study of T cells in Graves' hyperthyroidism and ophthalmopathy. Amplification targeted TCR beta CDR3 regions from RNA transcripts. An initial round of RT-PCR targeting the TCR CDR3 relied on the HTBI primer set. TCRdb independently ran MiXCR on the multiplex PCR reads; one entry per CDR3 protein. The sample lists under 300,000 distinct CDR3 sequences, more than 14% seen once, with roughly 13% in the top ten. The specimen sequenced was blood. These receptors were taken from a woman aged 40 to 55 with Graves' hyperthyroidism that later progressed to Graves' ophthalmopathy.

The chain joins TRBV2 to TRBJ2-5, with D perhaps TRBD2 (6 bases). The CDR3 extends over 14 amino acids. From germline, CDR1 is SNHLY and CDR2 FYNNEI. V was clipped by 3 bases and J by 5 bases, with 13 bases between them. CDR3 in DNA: TGTGCCAGCAGTGAGGGAGGCCGGTGGGAGACCCAGTACTTC. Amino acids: CASSEGGRWETQYF.

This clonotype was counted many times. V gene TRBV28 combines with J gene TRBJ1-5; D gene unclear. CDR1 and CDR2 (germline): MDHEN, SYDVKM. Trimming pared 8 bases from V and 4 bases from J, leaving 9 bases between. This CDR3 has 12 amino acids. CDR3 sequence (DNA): TGTGCCAGCGGCATTGATAATCAGCCCCAGCATTTT. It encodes CASGIDNQPQHF. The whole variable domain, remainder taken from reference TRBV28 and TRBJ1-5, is DVKVTQSSRYLVKRTGEKVFLECVQDMDHENMFWYRQDPGLGLRLIYFSYDVKMKEKGDIPEGYSVSREKKERFSLILESASTNQTSMYLCASGIDNQPQHFGDGTRLSIL.

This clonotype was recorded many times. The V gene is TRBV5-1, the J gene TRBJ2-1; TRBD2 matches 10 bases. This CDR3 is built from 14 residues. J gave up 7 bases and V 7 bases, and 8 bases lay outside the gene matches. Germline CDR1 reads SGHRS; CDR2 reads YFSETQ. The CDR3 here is CASGAGGPGNEQFF. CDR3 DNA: TGCGCCAGCGGAGCGGGAGGGCCTGGTAATGAGCAGTTCTTC.

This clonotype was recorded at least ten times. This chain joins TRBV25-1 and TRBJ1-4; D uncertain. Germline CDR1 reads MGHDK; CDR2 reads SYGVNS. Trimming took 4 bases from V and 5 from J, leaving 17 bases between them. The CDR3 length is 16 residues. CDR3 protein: CASSAYPGKGNEKLFF. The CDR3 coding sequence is TGTGCCAGCAGTGCCTATCCGGGAAAGGGCAATGAAAAACTGTTTTTT. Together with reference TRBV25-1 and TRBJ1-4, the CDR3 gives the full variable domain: EADIYQTPRYLVIGTGKKITLECSQTMGHDKMYWYQQDPGMELHLIHYSYGVNSTEKGDLSSESTVSRIRTEHFPLTLESARPSHTSQYLCASSAYPGKGNEKLFFGSGTQLSVL.

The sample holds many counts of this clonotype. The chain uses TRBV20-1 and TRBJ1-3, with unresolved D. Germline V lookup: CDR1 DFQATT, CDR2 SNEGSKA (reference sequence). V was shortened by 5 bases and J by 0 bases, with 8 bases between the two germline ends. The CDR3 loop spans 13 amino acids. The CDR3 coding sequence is TGCAGTGCTCTACCATACTCTGGAAACACCATATATTTT. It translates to CSALPYSGNTIYF.

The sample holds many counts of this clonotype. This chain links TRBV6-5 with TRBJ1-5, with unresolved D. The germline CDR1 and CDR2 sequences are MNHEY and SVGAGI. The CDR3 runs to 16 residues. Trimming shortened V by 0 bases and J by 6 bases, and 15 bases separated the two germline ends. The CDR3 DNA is TGTGCCAGCAGTTACTCGAACCTGGTCTACGGTCAGCCCCAGCATTTT. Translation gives CASSYSNLVYGQPQHF.

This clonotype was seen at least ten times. CDR3 region: CASSLWLSYEQYF. CDR3 nucleotides: TGTGCCAGCAGCTTATGGCTCTCCTACGAGCAGTACTTC. V usage is TRBV11-2 and J usage is TRBJ2-7; D uncertain. CDR3 length equals 13 residues. V lost 2 bases, J lost 0 bases, and 5 bases lay in between. Germline assignment: CDR1 SGHAT and CDR2 FQNNGV. Together with reference TRBV11-2 and TRBJ2-7, the CDR3 gives the full variable domain: EAGVAQSPRYKIIEKRQSVAFWCNPISGHATLYWYQQILGQGPKLLIQFQNNGVVDDSQLPKDRFSAERLKGVDSTLKIQPAKLEDSAVYLCASSLWLSYEQYFGPGTRLTVT.

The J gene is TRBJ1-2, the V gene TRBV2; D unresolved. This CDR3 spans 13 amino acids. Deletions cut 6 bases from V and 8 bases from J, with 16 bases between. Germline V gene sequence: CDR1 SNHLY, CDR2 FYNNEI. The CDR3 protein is CASSRLGLAGYTF. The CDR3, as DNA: TGTGCCAGCAGCCGACTAGGGTTGGCCGGCTACACCTTC.

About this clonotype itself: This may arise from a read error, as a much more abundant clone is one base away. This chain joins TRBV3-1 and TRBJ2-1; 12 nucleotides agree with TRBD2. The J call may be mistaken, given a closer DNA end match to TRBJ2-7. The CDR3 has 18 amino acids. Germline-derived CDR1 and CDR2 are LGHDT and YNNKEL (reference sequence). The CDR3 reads CASSRRTSGIYSYNEQYF. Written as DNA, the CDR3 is TGTGCCAGCAGCCGAAGGACTAGCGGGATTTACTCCTACAATGAGCAGTACTTC.

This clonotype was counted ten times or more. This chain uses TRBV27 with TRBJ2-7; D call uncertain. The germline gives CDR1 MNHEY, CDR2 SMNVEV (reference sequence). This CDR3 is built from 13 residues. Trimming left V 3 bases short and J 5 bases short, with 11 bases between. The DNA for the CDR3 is TGTGCCAGCAGTTTCTTGGGCATCCACGAGCAGTACTTC. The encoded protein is CASSFLGIHEQYF.

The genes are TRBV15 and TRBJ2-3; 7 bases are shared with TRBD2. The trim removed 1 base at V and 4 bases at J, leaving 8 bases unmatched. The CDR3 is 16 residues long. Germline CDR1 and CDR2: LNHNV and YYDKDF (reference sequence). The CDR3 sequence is CATSRVSGVGSDTQYF. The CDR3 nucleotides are TGTGCCACCAGCAGAGTAAGCGGGGTCGGGTCAGATACGCAGTATTTT.

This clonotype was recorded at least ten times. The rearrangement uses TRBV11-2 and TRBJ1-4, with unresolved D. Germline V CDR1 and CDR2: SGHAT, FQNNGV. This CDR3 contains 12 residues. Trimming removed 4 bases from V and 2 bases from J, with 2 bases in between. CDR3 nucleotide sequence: TGTGCCAGCAGCTCCACTAATGAAAAACTGTTTTTT. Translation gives CASSSTNEKLFF.

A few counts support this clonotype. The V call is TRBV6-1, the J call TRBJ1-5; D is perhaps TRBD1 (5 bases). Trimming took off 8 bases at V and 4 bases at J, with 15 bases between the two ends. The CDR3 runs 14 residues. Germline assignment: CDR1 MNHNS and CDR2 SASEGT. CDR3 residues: CASVGAGENQPQHF. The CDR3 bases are TGTGCCAGCGTCGGGGCGGGGGAGAATCAGCCCCAGCATTTT.